A selection of T cell receptor beta chains follows, all from one sample in a study of T cell repertoires in cytomegalovirus infection. TCRdb itself ran the reads through MiXCR, one entry per CDR3 protein. Of roughly 76,000 distinct CDR3 sequences in the sample, more than 3.5% were seen once. Material: PBMCs. Receptors were obtained from a human donor in good health (CMV status not recorded). Some clones in this sample may be carry-over from other donors' samples. Each CDR3 is given with its conserved first and last residue. The D gene is left open where the match is weak. Clone size is given for some rows only: seen once, a few or many times, or a class if the clone is expanded.

clone size: many; J gene: TRBJ1-1; V gene: TRBV12-3/TRBV12-4; D gene: -; CDR3 DNA: TGTGCCAGCAGCCTTAGGCTCGGGGGAGAAGCTTTCTTT; CDR3 protein: CASSLRLGGEAFF
clone size: many; J gene: TRBJ1-1; V gene: TRBV4-3; D gene: -; CDR3 DNA: TGCGCCAGCAGCCGTTGGACAGAGGGGGACACTGAAGCTTTCTTT; CDR3 protein: CASSRWTEGDTEAFF
clone size: few; J gene: TRBJ2-7; V gene: TRBV27; D gene: -; CDR3 DNA: TGTGCCAGCAGTTACGAGCAGTACTTC; CDR3 protein: CASSYEQYF
clone size: many; J gene: TRBJ1-2; V gene: TRBV7-2; D gene: -; CDR3 DNA: TGTGCCAGCAGCTTAGATATAGGGCAGTTCTATGGCTACACCTTC; CDR3 protein: CASSLDIGQFYGYTF
clone size: many; J gene: TRBJ1-1; V gene: TRBV7-2; D gene: TRBD1; CDR3 DNA: TGTGCCAGCAGCCCCCGGACAGGCCCGAGGCGCACTGAAGCTTTCTTT; CDR3 protein: CASSPRTGPRRTEAFF
clone size: many; J gene: TRBJ1-5; V gene: TRBV15; D gene: -; CDR3 DNA: TGTGCCACCAGCAGAGATAGGAACAATCAGCCCCAGCATTTT; CDR3 protein: CATSRDRNNQPQHF
clone size: -; J gene: TRBJ2-5; V gene: TRBV2; D gene: -; CDR3 DNA: TGTGCCAGCAGTGAACTTCAGGGGGGGGAGACCCAGTACTTC; CDR3 protein: CASSELQGGETQYF
clone size: many; J gene: TRBJ2-5; V gene: TRBV7-9; D gene: -; CDR3 DNA: TGTGCCAGCAGCCGGGGGACACAAGAGACCCAGTACTTC; CDR3 protein: CASSRGTQETQYF
clone size: -; J gene: TRBJ2-1; V gene: TRBV27; D gene: TRBD2; CDR3 DNA: TGTGCCAGCAGTTTAGGCAGACTAGCGGGTCACAATGAGCAGTTCTTC; CDR3 protein: CASSLGRLAGHNEQFF
clone size: many; J gene: TRBJ1-1; V gene: TRBV19; D gene: -; CDR3 DNA: TGTGCCAGTAGTATAGATACCGGGACACTTGACAACACTGAAGCTTTCTTT; CDR3 protein: CASSIDTGTLDNTEAFF
clone size: many; J gene: TRBJ1-5; V gene: TRBV7-9; D gene: TRBD1; CDR3 DNA: TGTGCCAGCAGCGCTCCGGGACAGGGGGTCAATCAGCCCCAGCATTTT; CDR3 protein: CASSAPGQGVNQPQHF
clone size: many; J gene: TRBJ2-2; V gene: TRBV5-6; D gene: TRBD1; CDR3 DNA: TGTGCCAGCAGACACACAGGGGCCGGGGAGCTGTTTTTT; CDR3 protein: CASRHTGAGELFF
clone size: many; J gene: TRBJ2-3; V gene: TRBV5-1; D gene: -; CDR3 DNA: TGCGCCAGCAGCTTGACGGTCAACACAGATACGCAGTATTTT; CDR3 protein: CASSLTVNTDTQYF
clone size: many; J gene: TRBJ1-1; V gene: TRBV19; D gene: -; CDR3 DNA: TGTGCCAGTAGTATTGAGACTCAAGGCACTGAAGCTTTCTTT; CDR3 protein: CASSIETQGTEAFF
clone size: many; J gene: TRBJ2-2; V gene: TRBV10-3; D gene: TRBD1; CDR3 DNA: TGTGCCATCAGGAGGACAGCACAGGGGACCACCGGGGAGCTGTTTTTT; CDR3 protein: CAIRRTAQGTTGELFF
clone size: many; J gene: TRBJ2-1; V gene: TRBV7-2; D gene: TRBD2; CDR3 DNA: TGTGCCAGCAGAGGACTAGCTAGCAACAATGAGCAGTTCTTC; CDR3 protein: CASRGLASNNEQFF
clone size: many; J gene: TRBJ1-2; V gene: TRBV28; D gene: -; CDR3 DNA: TGTGCCAGCAGTTTGGCTGATAACGACTACACCTTC; CDR3 protein: CASSLADNDYTF
clone size: many; J gene: TRBJ1-1; V gene: TRBV25-1; D gene: -; CDR3 DNA: TGTGCCAGCAGTGAACTTGGGAACACTGAAGCTTTCTTT; CDR3 protein: CASSELGNTEAFF
clone size: many; J gene: TRBJ2-1; V gene: TRBV7-2; D gene: -; CDR3 DNA: TGTGCCAGCAGCTTAGCGGGGGGTAACAATGAGCAGTTCTTC; CDR3 protein: CASSLAGGNNEQFF
clone size: many; J gene: TRBJ2-3; V gene: TRBV6-2/TRBV6-3; D gene: TRBD1; CDR3 DNA: TGTGCCAGCCGGCGCCCGGGACAGGGGGCATATACGCAGTATTTT; CDR3 protein: CASRRPGQGAYTQYF